One and the same sample provided the 21 T cell receptor beta chains below, sequenced in a study of CD8 T cells in Susac syndrome. With random hexamers, reverse transcription was performed on about 0.5 to 1 ug of RNA. TCRdb analysed the immunoSEQ multiplex PCR reads with MiXCR anew, one entry per CDR3 protein. The sample has over 150,000 distinct CDR3 sequences, roughly 94% seen once. The source material was CD4+ T cells from PBMCs. These receptors all stem from a human donor with Susac syndrome.

J is TRBJ2-5 and V is TRBV5-1; D is possibly TRBD1 (6 bases). V gave up 4 bases and J gave up 5 bases, with 24 bases separating them. Germline CDR1 SGHRS, CDR2 YFSETQ. This CDR3 region has 17 residues. The CDR3 spells CASSMSRPSGAGETQYF. DNA for the CDR3: TGCGCCAGCAGCATGAGCCGTCCATCAGGGGCAGGGGAGACCCAGTACTTC.

The J gene is TRBJ2-7, the V gene TRBV5-1; the match to TRBD1 covers 7 bases. This CDR3 spans 13 amino acids. J was trimmed by 3 bases and V by 2 bases; bases with no gene match: 2. Germline assignment: CDR1 SGHRS and CDR2 YFSETQ. The CDR3 loop is CASSFDRVYEQYF. CDR3 sequence (DNA): TGCGCCAGCAGCTTCGACAGGGTCTACGAGCAGTACTTC.

This clonotype was counted a single time. V and J are TRBV19 and TRBJ2-5; D is unclear. This CDR3 has 14 residues. The V gene's germline CDR1 is LNHDA and CDR2 SQIVND (reference sequence). V was shortened by 4 bases and J by 4 bases, with 13 bases between the two germline ends. CDR3 nucleotide sequence: TGTGCCAGTAGTAGGGGTGCCTGGGGAGAGACCCAGTACTTC. As protein: CASSRGAWGETQYF.

This clonotype was picked up one time. This chain joins TRBV20-1 and TRBJ2-4; D is ambiguous. The germline V and J ends were trimmed by 1 base and 13 bases, with 17 bases remaining between them. Germline lookup yields CDR1 DFQATT and CDR2 SNEGSKA (reference sequence). The length of the CDR3 is 13 residues. The CDR3: CSARVVQLDLQYF. The CDR3 coding sequence is TGCAGTGCTAGAGTGGTCCAGCTGGATTTACAGTACTTC.

The gene calls are TRBV7-2 and TRBJ2-7; D remains unclear. This CDR3 comprises 12 residues. V gave up 3 bases and J gave up 12 bases, with 15 bases separating them. Per germline, CDR1 SGHTA and CDR2 FQGNSA. CDR3: CASSFSEDPSYF. In DNA form, the CDR3 reads TGTGCCAGCAGCTTTTCAGAGGACCCTTCGTACTTC.

The rearrangement links TRBV14 to TRBJ1-4; D is unresolved. The CDR3 has 19 residues. V lost 0 bases, J lost 7 bases, and 24 bases lay in between. CDR1 is SGHDN and CDR2 is FVKESK in the germline V gene. The CDR3 nucleotides are TGTGCCAGCAGCCAAGAAGGAATAAGGGCCCAGGTGGGAGGTGAAAAACTGTTTTTT. This translates into CASSQEGIRAQVGGEKLFF.

This chain uses TRBV7-9 with TRBJ2-7, with no clear D. This CDR3 comprises 12 residues. The germline V gene encodes CDR1 SEHNR and CDR2 FQNEAQ (reference sequence). V was shortened by 5 bases and J by 4 bases, with 9 bases between the two germline ends. CDR3: CASSRTNYEQYF. The CDR3 DNA reads as TGTGCCAGCAGCCGCACAAATTACGAGCAGTACTTC.

V and J are TRBV14 and TRBJ1-1; D might be TRBD1 (6 bases). Germline CDR1 and CDR2: SGHDN and FVKESK. V shed 4 bases and J shed 7 bases, with 13 bases lying between them. The CDR3 contains 13 residues. This CDR3 reads CASSRTGNGEAFF. The DNA of the CDR3 is TGTGCCAGCAGCCGTACAGGGAACGGTGAAGCTTTCTTT.

V and J are TRBV29-1 and TRBJ2-6; D possibly uses TRBD1 or TRBD2 (5 bases each). The V gene's germline CDR1 is SQVTM and CDR2 ANQGSEA. The CDR3 contains 14 residues. Trimming took off 3 bases at V and 2 bases at J, with 8 bases between the two ends. As DNA, the CDR3 is TGCAGCGTTGAGGGGACGGCTGGGGCCAACGTCCTGACTTTC. It codes for CSVEGTAGANVLTF.

This clonotype came up once. The CDR3: CASSRTGTGWAVEAFF. CDR3 in DNA: TGCGCCAGCAGCCGTACCGGGACAGGGTGGGCTGTAGAAGCTTTCTTT. The J gene is TRBJ1-1, the V gene TRBV4-3; TRBD1 aligns across 9 bases. V trimming: 4 bases; J trimming: 8 bases; junction bases outside the gene matches: 14. This CDR3 region has 16 residues. CDR1 is LGHNA, CDR2 YSLEER, per germline.

V is TRBV12-3 or TRBV12-4 and J is TRBJ1-5; TRBD1 is a possible D gene (5 bases). The CDR3 is 15 amino acids. V was cut by 3 bases and J by 3 bases, with 12 bases left in between. The CDR3, as DNA: TGTGCCAGCAGTTTCACTCAGGGTTTCAATCAGCCCCAGCATTTT. This translates into CASSFTQGFNQPQHF.

V gene TRBV7-9 combines with J gene TRBJ1-6; maybe TRBD1 (5 bases). Germline loops: CDR1 SEHNR, CDR2 FQNEAQ (reference sequence). The CDR3 contains 14 residues. Trimming shortened V by 3 bases and J by 7 bases, and 10 bases separated the two germline ends. CDR3 DNA: TGTGCCAGCAGCTTCCGGGGACCCAATTCACCCCTCCACTTT. Translating it yields CASSFRGPNSPLHF.

This clonotype came up once. J is TRBJ1-5 and V is TRBV23-1; weak D call: TRBD1 (5 bases). TRBV23-1 is classed as an ORF, of uncertain function. V was cut by 3 bases and J by 6 bases, with 6 bases left in between. This CDR3 region has 12 residues. The CDR3 DNA sequence: TGCGCCAGCAGTCAGACAGTTCAGCCCCAGCATTTT. It is translated as CASSQTVQPQHF.

The gene calls are TRBV24-1 and TRBJ2-3, with a possible D match to TRBD2 (6 bases). This CDR3 has 16 residues. V lost 3 bases, J lost 2 bases, and 14 bases lay in between. Germline CDR1 KGHDR, CDR2 SFDVKD. CDR3 nucleotides: TGTGCCACCAGTGATGGCGGGACTGGGAACACAGATACGCAGTATTTT. Its translation is CATSDGGTGNTDTQYF.

The chain has TRBV12-3 or TRBV12-4 and TRBJ2-3; D possibly corresponds to TRBD2 (6 bases). Trimming took off 5 bases at V and 9 bases at J, with 12 bases between the two ends. This CDR3 is built from 12 residues. The CDR3 protein is CASSSGPGTQYF. For the CDR3, the DNA is TGTGCCAGCAGTAGCGGGCCCGGGACGCAGTATTTT.

This chain joins TRBV27 and TRBJ2-1, with TRBD1 as a possible D gene (5 bases). The CDR3 contains 15 residues. Trimming took 1 base from V and 6 from J, leaving 13 bases between them. Per germline, CDR1 MNHEY and CDR2 SMNVEV (reference sequence). DNA of the CDR3: TGTGCCAGCAGTTTATTCAGTACAGGCCTCAATGAGCAGTTCTTC. Translation gives CASSLFSTGLNEQFF.

CDR3 nucleotide sequence: TGTGCCACCAGTGATTCTCCAGGGGAGGAGCTGTTTTTT. This encodes CATSDSPGEELFF. V is TRBV24-1 and J is TRBJ2-2; D perhaps matches TRBD1 (6 bases). The CDR3 extends over 13 amino acids. Germline V lookup: CDR1 KGHDR, CDR2 SFDVKD. Trimming took 2 bases from V and 10 from J, leaving 10 bases between them.

The genes are TRBV7-9 and TRBJ1-1; D is possibly TRBD1 (5 bases). Trimming cost V 1 base and J 4 bases, with 25 bases left between them. This CDR3 spans 19 amino acids. Germline CDR1 is SEHNR and CDR2 is FQNEAQ (reference sequence). Here the CDR3 reads CASSLVSWRRLGDVTEAFF. As DNA, the CDR3 is TGTGCCAGCAGCTTAGTGTCTTGGCGGAGGCTTGGGGACGTCACTGAAGCTTTCTTT.

V gene TRBV6-5 combines with J gene TRBJ1-5; D might be TRBD1 (5 bases). The length of the CDR3 is 16 residues. Germline CDR1 is MNHEY and CDR2 is SVGAGI. Trimming cost V 1 base and J 3 bases, with 13 bases left between them. The CDR3 bases are TGTGCCAGCAGTTACTATCCAGGGAGCGCCAATCAGCCCCAGCATTTT. Its translation is CASSYYPGSANQPQHF.

CDR3 sequence (DNA): TGTGCCAGCAGCAGAGGATCCACCTTGACTAGCGGGAGGGGCGAGCAGTACTTC. Residues: CASSRGSTLTSGRGEQYF. The chain couples TRBV7-9 to TRBJ2-7; TRBD2 agrees at 14 bases. Germline V gives CDR1 SEHNR, CDR2 FQNEAQ (reference sequence). J was trimmed by 6 bases and V by 5 bases; bases with no gene match: 15. The CDR3 is 18 residues long.

The chain employs TRBV5-4 and TRBJ1-2, with D tentatively TRBD1 (5 bases). Trimming cost V 4 bases and J 10 bases, with 17 bases left between them. This CDR3 contains 13 residues. The germline V gene has CDR1 SGHNT and CDR2 YYREEE (reference sequence). The CDR3 DNA reads as TGTGCCAGCAGCCCGAAGGATCGGGGGATCTACACCTTC. Translated, it gives CASSPKDRGIYTF.